The rows below give T cell receptor beta chains drawn from one sample of a study of vaccination and CD4 T cells after COVID-19. Their target antigens are unknown. TCRdb re-called the PCR reads with MiXCR, one entry per CDR3 protein. The profile shows approximately 20,000 distinct CDR3 sequences, 23% of them singletons. Sequenced: cultured CD4+ T cells from blood. The receptors shown here come from a human donor with COVID-19. Each CDR3 is given with its conserved first and last residue. A D gene is named only where the DNA matches it firmly. Rows give clone size only sometimes, using once, few, many, or a class for an expanded clone.

J gene,D gene,V gene,clone size,CDR3 DNA,CDR3 protein
TRBJ2-5,.,TRBV5-1,.,TGCGCCAGCAGCTTTGGGTTCGGAGAGACCCAGTACTTC,CASSFGFGETQYF
TRBJ1-5,TRBD1,TRBV10-2,.,TGCGCCAGCAGCGCCGGGACAGGGAACCAGCCCCAGCATTTT,CASSAGTGNQPQHF
TRBJ2-5,.,TRBV5-1,.,TGCGCCAGCAGCCTTGGGGGGTGGGAGACCCAGTACTTC,CASSLGGWETQYF
TRBJ2-5,TRBD1,TRBV27,.,TGTGCCAGCAGCCCCGAAGGGACAGGGGATAAGACCCAGTACTTC,CASSPEGTGDKTQYF
TRBJ2-7,TRBD1,TRBV23-1,few,TGCGCCAGCAGTCAGAGACCTCCCCCGGACGTCCGGACAGGCCCCTACGAGCAGTACTTC,CASSQRPPPDVRTGPYEQYF
TRBJ2-3,TRBD2,TRBV5-1,.,TGCGCCAGCAGCGGCGGGACTAGCGGGGGCTCGGTTACGCAGTATTTT,CASSGGTSGGSVTQYF
TRBJ2-3,.,TRBV7-9,few,TGTGCCAGCAGCTTACGGGGGTCAGATACGCAGTATTTT,CASSLRGSDTQYF
TRBJ1-3,.,TRBV7-8,few,TGTGCCAGCAGCTTAGCGGAACGGGGCTCTGGAAACACCATATATTTT,CASSLAERGSGNTIYF
TRBJ1-1,.,TRBV6-1,few,TGTGCCAGCAGTGCGACCCCCACTGAAGCTTTCTTT,CASSATPTEAFF
TRBJ2-2,.,TRBV12-3/TRBV12-4,few,TGTGCCAGCAGTAACGACGGAGCAGGGGAGCTGTTTTTT,CASSNDGAGELFF
TRBJ2-1,TRBD1,TRBV25-1,.,TGTGCCAGCAGTCGAGCCGGGACAGGGATTAATGAGCAGTTCTTC,CASSRAGTGINEQFF
TRBJ1-4,.,TRBV7-2,.,TGTGCCAGCAGCAACAATGATTACCGGGGCGATAGGGAAAAACTGTTTTTT,CASSNNDYRGDREKLFF
TRBJ2-1,TRBD2,TRBV2,.,TGTGCCAGCCCTATGGGGGGGGGTGAGCAGTTCTTC,CASPMGGGEQFF
TRBJ1-5,.,TRBV5-5,.,TGTGCCAGCAGCTTGGTGTCAGGGAATCAGCCCCAGCATTTT,CASSLVSGNQPQHF
TRBJ2-2,TRBD1,TRBV7-3,few,TGTGCCAGCAGCGCCACAGGGGGCGCATCCGGGGAGCTGTTTTTT,CASSATGGASGELFF
TRBJ1-3,.,TRBV7-9,.,TGTGCCAGCAGCTTAACGGACACCATATATTTT,CASSLTDTIYF
TRBJ2-7,.,TRBV30,.,TGTGCCCCCACCGGAGGAGAGCAGTACTTC,CAPTGGEQYF
TRBJ2-7,.,TRBV20-1,.,TGCAGTGCTCGTCCTCGTGGTTACGAGCAGTACTTC,CSARPRGYEQYF
TRBJ1-1,TRBD1,TRBV6-1,.,TGTGCCAGCTCTACCGGGACAGGGGACTTCGGAGCTTTCTTT,CASSTGTGDFGAFF
TRBJ1-2,.,TRBV20-1,.,TGCAGTCGCGCCGACTCAGCTAACTATGGCTACACCTTC,CSRADSANYGYTF
TRBJ2-3,.,TRBV18,.,TGTGCCAGCTCAGGGAGACAGGAAGGCACAGATACGCAGTATTTT,CASSGRQEGTDTQYF
TRBJ1-1,.,TRBV4-2,few,TGTGCCAGCAGCCAAGATCCGGTGAACACTGAAGCTTTCTTT,CASSQDPVNTEAFF
TRBJ2-3,.,TRBV6-1,few,TGTGCCAGCAGCATCCGGGACACTAGCACAGATACGCAGTATTTT,CASSIRDTSTDTQYF
TRBJ1-1,.,TRBV4-1,.,TGCGCCAGCAGCCACGGAGACAGCGACCAATACACCATGAACACTGAAGCTTTCTTT,CASSHGDSDQYTMNTEAFF
TRBJ2-7,TRBD1,TRBV6-5,.,TGTGCCAGCAGTTATAACAGGGGATACGAGCAGTACTTC,CASSYNRGYEQYF
TRBJ2-7,.,TRBV28,.,TGTGCCAGCGCCCAACTGACCCACGAGCAGTACTTC,CASAQLTHEQYF
TRBJ1-1,TRBD1,TRBV6-2/TRBV6-3,.,TGTGCCAGCAGTTACCGGACAGGGTCTGAAGCTTTCTTT,CASSYRTGSEAFF
TRBJ1-1,.,TRBV19,.,TGTGCCAGTAGTAAGACAGTGATGAACACTGAAGCTTTCTTT,CASSKTVMNTEAFF
TRBJ1-1,.,TRBV19,few,TGTGCCAGTAGTCTACCCCTCGGGCGGACTAACACTGAAGCTTTCTTT,CASSLPLGRTNTEAFF
TRBJ1-6,.,TRBV18,few,TGTGCCAGCTCCCATGGCGGCTCACCCCTCCACTTT,CASSHGGSPLHF
TRBJ2-3,TRBD2,TRBV4-1,few,TGCGCCAGCAGCCAAGGGTCTGCGGGGGGCGATACGCAGTATTTT,CASSQGSAGGDTQYF
TRBJ1-5,.,TRBV11-2,.,TGTGCCAGCAGCCCAGGGATTCTGGGGAATCAGCCCCAGCATTTT,CASSPGILGNQPQHF
TRBJ1-5,.,TRBV20-1,few,TGCAGTGCTAGTGCCACAGGCTTAAATAATCAGCCCCAGCATTTT,CSASATGLNNQPQHF
TRBJ2-1,TRBD1,TRBV2,.,TGTGCCAGCTCGAGGGGGCAGGATGAGCAGTTCTTC,CASSRGQDEQFF
TRBJ2-5,.,TRBV6-4,few,TGTGCCAGCAGTGGTCTGGAGACCCAGTACTTC,CASSGLETQYF
TRBJ2-5,.,TRBV10-1,few,TGCGCCAGCAGTGAATATCCTGAGACCCAGTACTTC,CASSEYPETQYF
TRBJ1-3,.,TRBV20-1,.,TGCAGTGCTAGCCGACCGGGACAAGCCTCTGGAAACACCATATATTTT,CSASRPGQASGNTIYF
TRBJ1-2,.,TRBV7-9,.,TGTGCCAGCAGCTTTAACAGGGAGGGCTACACCTTC,CASSFNREGYTF
TRBJ2-2,.,TRBV12-3/TRBV12-4,few,TGTGCCAGCAGTCCCCTTCGGGGGTCCGGGGAGCTGTTTTTT,CASSPLRGSGELFF
TRBJ2-2,TRBD1,TRBV14,.,TGTGCCAGCAGCAACCTAATGGGACAGGGGGCGAACACCGGGGAGTTGTTTTTT,CASSNLMGQGANTGELFF
TRBJ1-6,.,TRBV28,.,TGTGCCAGCTTCAAAGGGAGGTCTAATTCACCCCTCCACTTT,CASFKGRSNSPLHF
TRBJ2-5,.,TRBV6-1,few,TGTGCCAGCATGAGTAAAGGGGAGACCCAGTACTTC,CASMSKGETQYF
TRBJ1-5,.,TRBV14,.,TGTGCCAGCAGCCATATCACGGAGGGAAAATATAGTCAGCCCCAGCATTTT,CASSHITEGKYSQPQHF
TRBJ1-3,.,TRBV20-1,few,TGCAGTGTCCCCGTGGCGAACACCATATATTTT,CSVPVANTIYF
TRBJ1-1,.,TRBV5-4,.,TGTGCCAGCAGCAAAATGGGACTGCTGAACACTGAAGCTTTCTTT,CASSKMGLLNTEAFF